Listed below are T cell receptor beta chains from one sample, sequenced in a study of vaccination and CD4 T cells after COVID-19. These receptors' antigens are unknown. TCRdb re-called the PCR reads with MiXCR, one entry per CDR3 protein. The table records 8,000 to 9,500 distinct CDR3 sequences, approximately 56% of them present only once. The sequenced sample was cultured CD4+ T cells from blood, obtained after SARS-CoV-2 vaccination. These receptors came from a human donor with COVID-19. Both conserved end residues are part of each CDR3. Each record gives: J gene, V gene, CDR3 protein.

TRBJ1-2,TRBV27,CASSPGQVDSHYGYTF
TRBJ2-5,TRBV30,CAWATGTNKGETQYF
TRBJ1-1,TRBV10-3,CAIREAGGTEAFF
TRBJ2-3,TRBV27,CASSILAGGYTDTQYF
TRBJ2-7,TRBV15,CATSRELAGPYEQYF
TRBJ2-7,TRBV19,CASTRAPKLTYEQYF
TRBJ2-2,TRBV11-3,CASRGQKDTGELFF
TRBJ1-2,TRBV11-1,CASSLSPGQNGYTF
TRBJ1-2,TRBV7-2,CASSNRQGNYGYTF
TRBJ2-5,TRBV6-5,CASSYGGLAGTETQYF
TRBJ2-5,TRBV20-1,CSARQGAQYF
TRBJ1-5,TRBV6-1,CASSQGTPSNQPQHF
TRBJ2-4,TRBV7-2,CASSFAGTAGNIQYF
TRBJ2-5,TRBV6-1,CASSQGTSGGAETQYF
TRBJ2-7,TRBV6-2/TRBV6-3,CASRLFDRPYEQYF
TRBJ2-7,TRBV7-8,CASSGDRGSYEQYF
TRBJ1-5,TRBV19,CASSTGALDNQPQHF
TRBJ1-5,TRBV21-1,CATPPAQHF
TRBJ1-5,TRBV6-1,CASSERSFRGRNQPQHF
TRBJ1-5,TRBV20-1,CSARENQGVRGNQPQHF
TRBJ2-1,TRBV6-5,CASSYTSGGNEQFF
TRBJ2-7,TRBV7-6,CASSQTPSYEQYF
TRBJ2-5,TRBV6-2/TRBV6-3,CASTQTEETQYF
TRBJ1-5,TRBV20-1,CSARDGAGRAGNQPQHF
TRBJ2-3,TRBV29-1,CSVGIAGGRGTQYF
TRBJ1-2,TRBV6-1,CASSRVGNYGYTF
TRBJ1-6,TRBV27,CASKKTGGNSPLHF
TRBJ1-5,TRBV7-2,CASSLQTGRGNQPQHF
TRBJ1-1,TRBV6-1,CAGWGAANTEAFF
TRBJ2-7,TRBV6-2/TRBV6-3,CAGRGPGSSYEQYF
TRBJ2-5,TRBV7-9,CASSRDGTGGWETQYF
TRBJ2-2,TRBV27,CASRPGQGRTGELFF
TRBJ1-5,TRBV10-2,CASWGLESNQPQHF